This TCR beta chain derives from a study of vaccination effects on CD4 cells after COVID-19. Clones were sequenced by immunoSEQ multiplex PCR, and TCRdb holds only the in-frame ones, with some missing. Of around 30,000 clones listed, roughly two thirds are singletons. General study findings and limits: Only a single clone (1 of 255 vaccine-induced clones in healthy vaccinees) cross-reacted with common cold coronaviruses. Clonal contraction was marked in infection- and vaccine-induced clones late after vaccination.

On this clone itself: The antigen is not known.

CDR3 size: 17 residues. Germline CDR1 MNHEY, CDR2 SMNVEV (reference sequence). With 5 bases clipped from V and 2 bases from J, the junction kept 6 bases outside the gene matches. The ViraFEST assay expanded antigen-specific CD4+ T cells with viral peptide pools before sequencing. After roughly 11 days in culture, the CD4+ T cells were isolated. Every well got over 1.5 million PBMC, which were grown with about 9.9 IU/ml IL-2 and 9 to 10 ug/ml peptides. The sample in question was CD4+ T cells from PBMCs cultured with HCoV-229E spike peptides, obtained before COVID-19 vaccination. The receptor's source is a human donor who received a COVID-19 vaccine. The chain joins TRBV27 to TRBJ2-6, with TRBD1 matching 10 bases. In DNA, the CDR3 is TGTGCCAGCAGTCCACAGACAGGGGGCGCTGGGGCCAACGTCCTGACTTTC. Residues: CASSPQTGGAGANVLTF.